The clone carrying this T cell receptor beta chain was seen a handful of times. The repertoire was sequenced with immunoSEQ multiplex PCR; TCRdb's copy has only in-frame clones and lacks some. The top ten hold around 8.2% of the sample, which has 20,000 to 25,000 clones, around 89% seen once. The CDR3 sequence is 13 residues long. The germline V gene has CDR1 LNHDA and CDR2 SQIVND (reference sequence). Between the trimmed V and J ends, which lost 4 bases and 0 bases, there was a span of 6 bases. This record comes from a study of T cells after posttransplantation cyclophosphamide. Sampled 1 year posttransplant, controls received myeloablative marrow transplants, methotrexate and a calcineurin inhibitor.

Sequenced material: PBMCs, taken after an allogeneic stem cell transplant with a calcineurin inhibitor and methotrexate. The clonotype originates from a female patient aged 45-65 years who received an allogeneic stem cell transplant from an unrelated donor, was CMV-positive, and had chronic GVHD only. Part of the T cell pool may stem from the graft donor. The chain employs TRBV19 and TRBJ1-1; D not certain. In DNA form, the CDR3 reads TGTGCCAGTAGTACAACAATGAACACTGAAGCTTTCTTT. Encoded protein: CASSTTMNTEAFF.